The 27 T cell receptor beta chains presented below share a single source sample, sequenced in a study of a mutant IDH1 vaccine in newly diagnosed glioma. TCRdb keeps only in-frame clones here, not all; method: immunoSEQ multiplex PCR. Among approximately 30,000 clones listed, roughly four fifths were seen once. No antigen is known for these receptors. Time point noted: week 23, last vaccination. Each dose delivered 300 ug of mutant IDH1 20-mer peptide subcutaneously with imiquimod. Here the sequenced sample was PBMCs, taken from a glioma patient whose treatment included an IDH1 peptide vaccine. The receptors originated from a woman in her thirties with glioma.

This chain joins TRBV7-9 and TRBJ2-7; D not certain. This CDR3 has 14 amino acids. The V gene's germline CDR1 is SEHNR and CDR2 FQNEAQ (reference sequence). V was trimmed by 5 bases and J by 4 bases, leaving 15 bases between them. The CDR3 loop is CASSTPQSGYEQYF. Written as DNA, the CDR3 is TGTGCCAGCAGCACCCCCCAGTCAGGTTACGAGCAGTACTTC.

The chain has TRBV12-5 and TRBJ2-7, with TRBD1 identical over 9 bases. V dropped 7 bases and J dropped 9; count of bases not matched to a gene: 10. Germline V gene data show CDR1 as LGHNT and CDR2 as FRNRAP. This CDR3 comprises 13 residues. CDR3 bases: TGTGCTAGTGTTCCCGCCCTGGGACAGGGGCAGTACTTC. It translates to CASVPALGQGQYF.

This clone is medium-sized (0.01 to 0.1%) by share. The chain uses TRBV30 and TRBJ1-5, with D possibly being TRBD1 (6 bases). Trimming stripped 5 bases from V and 7 bases from J, with 21 bases between. There are 15 residues in the CDR3. Germline CDR1 GTSNPN, CDR2 SVGIG (reference sequence). In DNA form, the CDR3 reads TGTGCCTGGCAGCAAACAGGGACGATGGGCCAGCCCCAGCATTTT. Translation: CAWQQTGTMGQPQHF.

V gene TRBV10-3 combines with J gene TRBJ1-2, with 12 bases lining up with TRBD1. The CDR3 spans 14 residues. The germline V gene encodes CDR1 ENHRY and CDR2 SYGVKD. V lost 4 bases and J lost 8; bases outside the gene matches: 5. CDR3 in amino acids: CAISGDRGRRGYTF. The CDR3 DNA reads as TGTGCCATCAGTGGGGACAGGGGGCGCCGGGGCTACACCTTC.

The rearrangement uses TRBV19 and TRBJ1-1, with 9 bases aligning to TRBD1. Germline values: CDR1 LNHDA, CDR2 SQIVND (reference sequence). The junction had 4 bases not matched to a gene; V was cut back by 4 bases and J by 1 base. This CDR3 is 15 amino acids long. CDR3 region: CASSRPGQGNTEAFF. CDR3 nucleotide sequence: TGTGCCAGTAGTAGACCGGGACAGGGGAACACTGAAGCTTTCTTT.

This clone was observed a single time. The chain combines TRBV2 with TRBJ2-7; the D gene is possibly TRBD2 (6 bases). Trimming shortened V by 2 bases and J by 0 bases, and 11 bases separated the two germline ends. This CDR3 is built from 15 residues. Per the germline V gene, CDR1 is SNHLY and CDR2 is FYNNEI. The CDR3 loop reads CASSESAGSSYEQYF. The DNA for the CDR3 is TGTGCCAGCAGTGAATCGGCCGGGAGCTCCTACGAGCAGTACTTC.

In its sample, this clone was seen once. The rearrangement joins TRBV5-1 to TRBJ1-3; no definite D call. Per the germline V gene, CDR1 is SGHRS and CDR2 is YFSETQ. This CDR3 spans 13 amino acids. V dropped 4 bases and J dropped 0 bases, with 5 bases sitting between them. CDR3 nucleotides: TGCGCCAGCAGCACCTACTCTGGAAACACCATATATTTT. It specifies CASSTYSGNTIYF.

The chain couples TRBV7-2 to TRBJ2-7; unclear D gene. The CDR3 covers 13 residues. The germline V gene encodes CDR1 SGHTA and CDR2 FQGNSA. V shed 3 bases and J shed 3 bases, with 9 bases lying between them. The CDR3 reads CASSLTRNYEQYF. As DNA, the CDR3 is TGTGCCAGCAGCTTGACTCGAAACTACGAGCAGTACTTC.

The chain links TRBV10-3 to TRBJ2-7; D is possibly TRBD2 (6 bases). V was pared by 0 bases and J by 3 bases, with 6 bases between. The CDR3 extends over 13 amino acids. The germline CDR1 and CDR2 sequences are ENHRY and SYGVKD. CDR3 coding DNA: TGTGCCATCAGTGAGTCGCGGGGCTACGAGCAGTACTTC. Encoded protein: CAISESRGYEQYF.

The rearrangement joins TRBV7-8 to TRBJ2-5; TRBD2 matches at 10 bases. V gave up 7 bases and J gave up 5 bases; unmatched junction bases: 10. CDR1 and CDR2 from the germline V gene are SGHVS and FQNEAQ. CDR3 length: 15 amino acids. The CDR3: CASTPAGGYLETQYF. Here the CDR3 DNA reads TGTGCCAGCACCCCAGCGGGGGGGTATCTGGAGACCCAGTACTTC. Based on the CDR3 plus reference TRBV7-8 and TRBJ2-5, the full variable domain is GAGVSQSPRYKVAKRGQDVALRCDPISGHVSLFWYQQALGQGPEFLTYFQNEAQLDKSGLPSDRFFAERPEGSVSTLKIQRTQQEDSAVYLCASTPAGGYLETQYFGPGTRLLVL.

The V gene is TRBV7-2, the J gene TRBJ1-4, with TRBD1 identical over 7 bases. The J segment lost 10 bases and the V segment lost 5 bases, leaving 13 bases of the junction unmatched. The length of the CDR3 is 15 residues. The germline V gene encodes CDR1 SGHTA and CDR2 FQGNSA. The CDR3 here is CASSVGTAKSGKLFF. In nucleotides, the CDR3 is TGTGCCAGCAGCGTAGGGACAGCCAAATCCGGAAAACTGTTTTTT.

The chain has TRBV29-1 and TRBJ1-2, with a weak D call TRBD1 (5 bases). Germline V lookup: CDR1 SQVTM, CDR2 ANQGSEA. The germline V and J ends were trimmed by 3 bases and 5 bases, with 13 bases remaining between them. The CDR3 has 13 amino acids. The CDR3 nucleotides read TGCAGCGTTGATCTCGGGGGGTGGTATGGCTACACCTTC. The encoded protein is CSVDLGGWYGYTF. The entire variable domain, with the rest obtained from reference TRBV29-1 and TRBJ1-2, is as follows: SAVISQKPSRDICQRGTSLTIQCQVDSQVTMMFWYRQQPGQSLTLIATANQGSEATYESGFVIDKFPISRPNLTFSTLTVSNMSPEDSSIYLCSVDLGGWYGYTFGSGTRLTVV.

The chain has TRBV5-1 and TRBJ2-7; TRBD1 aligns across 9 bases. CDR3 size: 15 residues. V lost 0 bases, J lost 2 bases, and 3 bases stayed unmatched. CDR1 is SGHRS and CDR2 is YFSETQ in the germline V gene. The CDR3, as DNA: TGCGCCAGCAGCTTGGCGGGGGACAGGGCCTACGAGCAGTACTTC. It yields the protein CASSLAGDRAYEQYF.

V and J are TRBV9 and TRBJ2-1; the D is unclear. The CDR3 totals 14 residues. The V gene lost 0 bases and the J gene lost 7 bases, with 11 bases spanning the gap. Germline V gene lookup returns CDR1 SGDLS and CDR2 YYNGEE. This CDR3 is CASSVDDLWNEQFF. The CDR3 nucleotides are TGTGCCAGCAGCGTAGACGACTTATGGAATGAGCAGTTCTTC.

V usage is TRBV19 and J usage is TRBJ1-1; no reliable D call. Germline-derived CDR1 and CDR2 are LNHDA and SQIVND (reference sequence). Trimming cost V 3 bases and J 1 base, with 9 bases left between them. The CDR3 runs to 14 residues. The CDR3 bases are TGTGCCAGTAGTATTCCCTCGGGGAACACTGAAGCTTTCTTT. Protein: CASSIPSGNTEAFF.

The DNA of the CDR3 is TGTGCCAGCAACTCGGGCGGAAACACTGAAGCTTTCTTT. Translated: CASNSGGNTEAFF. This sequence joins TRBV7-2 and TRBJ1-1; D unclear. V lost 7 bases, J lost 2 bases, and 11 bases lay in between. Germline V gives CDR1 SGHTA, CDR2 FQGNSA. This CDR3 spans 13 amino acids.

The gene calls are TRBV30 and TRBJ1-2, with 10 bases fitting TRBD1. Looked up from germline, CDR1 is GTSNPN and CDR2 is SVGIG (reference sequence). CDR3 length: 13 amino acids. Germline trimming cut 8 bases from V and 1 base from J; bases unmatched to any gene: 4. CDR3 sequence reads: CAARTGGNYGYTF. The DNA for the CDR3 is TGTGCCGCCCGGACAGGGGGTAACTATGGCTACACCTTC.

The chain combines TRBV5-1 with TRBJ2-7, with 7 positions matching TRBD2. The germline gives CDR1 SGHRS, CDR2 YFSETQ. The CDR3 consists of 14 residues. With 0 bases clipped from V and 7 bases from J, the junction kept 7 bases outside the gene matches. This chain's CDR3 is CASSLGGEGWEQYF. The CDR3 nucleotides are TGCGCCAGCAGCTTGGGAGGGGAGGGATGGGAGCAGTACTTC.

The gene calls are TRBV5-1 and TRBJ2-5; the D gene is possibly TRBD1 (6 bases). CDR1 and CDR2 (germline): SGHRS, YFSETQ. V dropped 0 bases and J dropped 6 bases, with 15 bases sitting between them. This CDR3 is 15 amino acids long. This CDR3 reads CASSLDTGSSKTQYF. For the CDR3, the DNA is TGCGCCAGCAGCTTGGATACAGGGTCCTCGAAGACCCAGTACTTC.

This clone appeared a single time. J is TRBJ2-7 and V is TRBV7-9, with D perhaps TRBD2 (5 bases). In germline, CDR1 is SEHNR, CDR2 FQNEAQ (reference sequence). This CDR3 has 16 amino acids. The V and J ends lost 1 base and 0 bases respectively, with 13 bases between them. CDR3 amino acids: CASSLGAGVRSYEQYF. The CDR3, as DNA: TGTGCCAGCAGCTTAGGGGCCGGGGTCCGCTCCTACGAGCAGTACTTC.

The chain recombines TRBV4-2 with TRBJ1-2, with 9 nucleotides matching TRBD1. V lost 4 bases and J lost 7; bases outside the gene matches: 10. CDR3 size: 15 residues. Germline values: CDR1 LGHNA, CDR2 YNFKEQ. CDR3 coding DNA: TGTGCCAGCAGCCGCACCGAGTTGGGACAGGGTGGCTACACCTTC. The encoded protein is CASSRTELGQGGYTF.

This clone was seen a handful of times. The chain has TRBV19 and TRBJ2-3; D not resolved. Germline V gene lookup returns CDR1 LNHDA and CDR2 SQIVND (reference sequence). This CDR3 region has 13 residues. V was clipped by 4 bases and J by 4 bases, with 9 bases between them. CDR3: CASSSPPSDTQYF. The CDR3 coding sequence is TGTGCCAGTAGTAGCCCCCCGTCAGATACGCAGTATTTT.

The gene calls are TRBV19 and TRBJ1-4, with 10 bases matching TRBD1. The CDR3 has 15 amino acids. Trimming removed 7 bases from V and 7 bases from J; junction bases left unmatched: 9. The V gene's germline CDR1 is LNHDA and CDR2 SQIVND (reference sequence). The CDR3 DNA sequence: TGTGCCAGTATGGGGACAGGGGTCGGGAGTGAAAAACTGTTTTTT. It yields the protein CASMGTGVGSEKLFF.

This sequence joins TRBV10-3 and TRBJ2-2; D is undetermined. In germline, CDR1 is ENHRY, CDR2 SYGVKD. The CDR3 spans 14 residues. The V gene lost 4 bases and the J gene lost 6 bases, with 12 bases spanning the gap. The CDR3 DNA reads as TGTGCCATCAGTGCGGCCTCTCCCGCCGGGGAGCTGTTTTTT. Translated, it gives CAISAASPAGELFF.

V and J are TRBV7-9 and TRBJ2-5; the match to TRBD2 covers 9 bases. In germline, CDR1 is SEHNR, CDR2 FQNEAQ (reference sequence). The ends lost 0 bases at V and 2 bases at J; junction bases unmatched: 4. This CDR3 region has 16 residues. The CDR3, as DNA: TGTGCCAGCAGCTTAGCAGCCAGCGGGGGGCAAGAGACCCAGTACTTC. This gives the protein CASSLAASGGQETQYF.

J is TRBJ2-3 and V is TRBV14; D ambiguous. The CDR3 is 18 residues long. From germline, CDR1 is SGHDN and CDR2 FVKESK. V was pared by 2 bases and J by 4 bases, with 22 bases between. The CDR3 reads CASSQSARVSSLSDTQYF. Written as DNA, the CDR3 is TGTGCCAGCAGCCAATCCGCCCGGGTCTCCTCCCTATCAGATACGCAGTATTTT.

The chain carries TRBV6-1 and TRBJ2-2; D unclear. The V gene lost 8 bases and the J gene lost 6 bases, with 13 bases spanning the gap. CDR1 and CDR2 (germline): MNHNS, SASEGT. There are 13 residues in the CDR3. CDR3 coding DNA: TGTGCCAGCGCGCAGAGGACGGCCGGGGAGCTGTTTTTT. Its protein product is CASAQRTAGELFF.